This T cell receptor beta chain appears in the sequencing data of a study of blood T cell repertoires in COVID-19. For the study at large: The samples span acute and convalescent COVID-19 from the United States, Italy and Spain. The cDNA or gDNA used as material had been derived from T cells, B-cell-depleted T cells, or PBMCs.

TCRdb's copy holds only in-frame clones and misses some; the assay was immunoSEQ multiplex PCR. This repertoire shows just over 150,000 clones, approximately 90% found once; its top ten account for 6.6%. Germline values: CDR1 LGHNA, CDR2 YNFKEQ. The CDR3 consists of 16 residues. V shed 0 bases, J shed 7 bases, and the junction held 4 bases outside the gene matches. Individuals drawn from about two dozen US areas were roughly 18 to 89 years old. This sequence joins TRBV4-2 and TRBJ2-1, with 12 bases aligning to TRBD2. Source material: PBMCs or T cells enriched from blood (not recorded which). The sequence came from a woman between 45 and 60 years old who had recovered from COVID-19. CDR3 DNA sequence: TGTGCCAGCAGCCAAGAACGGCTAGCGGGGGGGAATGAGCAGTTCTTC. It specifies CASSQERLAGGNEQFF.